A single sample gave rise to the 32 T cell receptor beta chains below, sequenced in a study of CD8 T cells in ankylosing spondylitis. Overall study results and limits: Blood of patients with ankylosing spondylitis appeared to be characterized by a TCR beta motif of seven or eight highly homologous variants.

TCRdb fed the 5' RACE reads into MiXCR, producing one record per CDR3 protein. The data hold about 800,000 distinct CDR3 sequences, with 10% to 15% observed a single time. The antigens of these receptors remain unknown. Sequences were obtained from blood, either unsorted or a sorted T cell fraction (not recorded which). The receptors were sampled from a male donor with ankylosing spondylitis.

This clonotype has a count of ten or more. This rearrangement joins TRBV5-1 to TRBJ2-6; 7 positions agree with TRBD1. The CDR3 has 16 amino acids. In germline, CDR1 is SGHRS, CDR2 YFSETQ. V was pared by 6 bases and J by 0 bases, with 6 bases of the junction left unmatched. CDR3 DNA: TGCGCCAGCAAAGAGGGGGCCCTCTCTGGGGCCAACGTCCTGACTTTC. Translated, it gives CASKEGALSGANVLTF.

This rearrangement joins TRBV27 to TRBJ2-5; TRBD1 is a possible D gene (5 bases). Germline values: CDR1 MNHEY, CDR2 SMNVEV (reference sequence). The CDR3 has 14 residues. V shed 2 bases and J shed 4 bases, with 11 bases lying between them. The CDR3 is CASSLNAGIETQYF. CDR3 bases: TGTGCCAGCAGTTTAAACGCAGGGATAGAGACCCAGTACTTC.

The chain couples TRBV11-2 to TRBJ1-2; 8 bases map to TRBD1. Trimming removed 3 bases from V and 8 bases from J; junction bases left unmatched: 5. Germline-derived CDR1 and CDR2 are SGHAT and FQNNGV. There are 13 residues in the CDR3. The DNA for the CDR3 is TGTGCCAGCAGCTTGGGACAGGCTACGGGCTACACCTTC. Protein: CASSLGQATGYTF.

This clonotype was recorded many times. This chain joins TRBV6-1 and TRBJ2-7; 9 positions agree with TRBD1. The trim removed 6 bases at V and 4 bases at J, leaving 10 bases unmatched. Germline V CDR1 and CDR2: MNHNS, SASEGT. CDR3 length equals 15 residues. CDR3 sequence: CASSPLGQGPYEQYF. The CDR3 coding sequence is TGTGCCAGCAGCCCACTGGGACAGGGTCCATACGAGCAGTACTTC.

This clonotype has just a few counts. The chain carries TRBV15 and TRBJ2-1; D call uncertain. The CDR3 runs 16 residues. CDR1 and CDR2 from the germline V gene are LNHNV and YYDKDF (reference sequence). Trimming removed 6 bases at V and 3 bases at J, with 18 bases between. The CDR3 region has the DNA TGTGCCACCAGTCCTCCCCCCGCGCTGTTCTACAATGAGCAGTTCTTC. This sequence encodes CATSPPPALFYNEQFF.

The rearrangement uses TRBV12-3 or TRBV12-4 and TRBJ2-1; 8 bases are a match to TRBD2. V trimming: 6 bases; J trimming: 3 bases; junction bases outside the gene matches: 10. CDR3 length: 16 amino acids. The DNA of the CDR3 is TGTGCCAGCAGCCGAGGACTAGCCGAAGGCTACAATGAGCAGTTCTTC. It is translated as CASSRGLAEGYNEQFF.

This clonotype was detected a few times. The chain employs TRBV10-3 and TRBJ1-2, with D uncertain. Germline V gene data show CDR1 as ENHRY and CDR2 as SYGVKD. Trimming left V 0 bases short and J 3 bases short, with 8 bases between. The CDR3 runs to 14 residues. The CDR3 nucleotides read TGTGCCATCAGTGAGTCGTCTGGGTACTATGGCTACACCTTC. Translation gives CAISESSGYYGYTF.

There are a few counts of this clonotype. The V and J genes are TRBV5-5 and TRBJ2-7, with 8 bases matching TRBD1. The junction had 12 bases not matched to a gene; V was cut back by 2 bases and J by 2 bases. The germline V gene encodes CDR1 SGHKS and CDR2 YYEKEE (reference sequence). This CDR3 has 17 residues. This chain's CDR3 is CASSLTISTGVPYEQYF. The DNA of the CDR3 is TGTGCCAGCAGCTTAACAATATCGACAGGGGTTCCCTACGAGCAGTACTTC. Complete variable domain (other parts from reference TRBV5-5 and TRBJ2-7): DAGVTQSPTHLIKTRGQQVTLRCSPISGHKSVSWYQQVLGQGPQFIFQYYEKEERGRGNFPDRFSARQFPNYSSELNVNALLLGDSALYLCASSLTISTGVPYEQYFGPGTRLTVT.

This chain links TRBV9 with TRBJ2-1; TRBD2 agrees at 8 bases. Germline trimming cut 5 bases from V and 9 bases from J; bases unmatched to any gene: 16. The CDR3 extends over 16 amino acids. Per germline, CDR1 SGDLS and CDR2 YYNGEE. CDR3 amino acids: CASSDGGTRVGIEQFF. The DNA of the CDR3 is TGTGCCAGCAGTGACGGGGGGACTAGGGTCGGGATTGAGCAGTTCTTC.

The chain recombines TRBV6-2 or TRBV6-3 with TRBJ1-4; D uncertain. The CDR3 consists of 13 residues. V lost 5 bases to trimming and J lost 6 bases, with 10 bases between them. From germline, CDR1 is MNHEY and CDR2 SVGEGT. The DNA for the CDR3 is TGTGCCAGCAGTATCATCGCGGATGAAAAACTGTTTTTT. Amino acids: CASSIIADEKLFF.

This clonotype came up a few times. CDR3 in amino acids: CAITSGGRLSTGELFF. The CDR3 DNA reads as TGTGCCATCACCTCTGGCGGGAGATTATCCACCGGGGAGCTGTTTTTT. The rearrangement uses TRBV10-3 and TRBJ2-2; 7 positions agree with TRBD2. Germline-derived CDR1 and CDR2 are ENHRY and SYGVKD. Trimming took 7 bases from V and 4 from J; bases not matched to a gene: 12. The CDR3 contains 16 residues.

This clonotype occurred a few times. V is TRBV7-2 and J is TRBJ1-1, with a weak D call TRBD1 (5 bases). In germline, CDR1 is SGHTA, CDR2 FQGNSA. The ends were cut back, 7 bases at V and 11 bases at J, with 20 bases in the middle. This CDR3 is built from 13 residues. CDR3 coding DNA: TGTGCCAGCACCTTCACCGGGACCCTCAACGCTTTCTTT. Translation: CASTFTGTLNAFF.

This clonotype was detected a few times. This rearrangement joins TRBV11-2 to TRBJ2-2, with a tentative D call TRBD1 (5 bases). Germline V gene lookup returns CDR1 SGHAT and CDR2 FQNNGV. The CDR3 length is 14 residues. Trimming removed 5 bases from V and 6 bases from J, with 13 bases in between. The DNA for the CDR3 is TGTGCCAGCAGCCCACCCTCAGGGCCCGGGGAGCTGTTTTTT. Its protein product is CASSPPSGPGELFF.

This chain uses TRBV5-1 with TRBJ1-1, with D unresolved. The ends were cut back, 5 bases at V and 4 bases at J, with 21 bases in the middle. CDR1 is SGHRS and CDR2 is YFSETQ in the germline V gene. The CDR3 has 16 amino acids. CDR3 sequence: CASSTQFGRRRTEAFF. DNA of the CDR3: TGCGCCAGCAGTACTCAATTCGGCCGAAGGCGCACTGAAGCTTTCTTT. Filled out from reference TRBV5-1 and TRBJ1-1, the complete variable domain reads KAGVTQTPRYLIKTRGQQVTLSCSPISGHRSVSWYQQTPGQGLQFLFEYFSETQRNKGNFPGRFSGRQFSNSRSEMNVSTLELGDSALYLCASSTQFGRRRTEAFFGQGTRLTVV.

This rearrangement joins TRBV24-1 to TRBJ2-3, with D possibly TRBD2 on 5 matching bases. V lost 3 bases and J lost 4, with 16 bases in between. Looked up from germline, CDR1 is KGHDR and CDR2 is SFDVKD. CDR3 size: 16 residues. The CDR3 DNA follows: TGTGCCACCAGTGATGGACTGAGGGCTCGGCCAGATACGCAGTATTTT. This encodes CATSDGLRARPDTQYF.

CDR3 nucleotides: TGTGCCAGCAGCTTAAATTTCGCGGGTACCTACGAGCAGTACTTC. It encodes CASSLNFAGTYEQYF. V is TRBV7-2 and J is TRBJ2-7; possible D gene TRBD2, 5 bases. CDR1 is SGHTA, CDR2 FQGNSA, per germline. The ends were cut back, 2 bases at V and 2 bases at J, with 13 bases in the middle. The CDR3 is 15 residues long.

A few counts support this clonotype. An end of the junction does not agree with germline; a read error may underlie this. V usage is TRBV9 and J usage is TRBJ2-7, with 8 bases lining up with TRBD2. Germline values: CDR1 SGDLS, CDR2 YYNGEE. This CDR3 has 16 residues. The CDR3 DNA follows: TGTGCCAGCAGCGTAGGGCGGAAGCGGGAGTCCTCCGAGCAGTACTTC. It codes for CASSVGRKRESSEQYF. Complete variable domain (other parts from reference TRBV9 and TRBJ2-7): DSGVTQTPKHLITATGQRVTLRCSPRSGDLSVYWYQQSLDQGLQFLIQYYNGEERAKGNILERFSAQQFPDLHSELNLSSLELGDSALYFCASSVGRKRESSEQYFGPGTRLTVT.

There are many counts of this clonotype. The chain employs TRBV12-3 or TRBV12-4 and TRBJ1-2, with 8 bases lining up with TRBD1. CDR3 length: 15 amino acids. V was pared by 5 bases and J by 2 bases, with 7 bases of the junction left unmatched. CDR3 loop: CASSTGQALNYGYTF. Here the CDR3 DNA reads TGTGCCAGCAGTACGGGACAGGCCCTCAACTATGGCTACACCTTC.

V gene TRBV28 combines with J gene TRBJ1-1, with 7 bases identical to TRBD1. In germline, CDR1 is MDHEN, CDR2 SYDVKM. J gave up 8 bases and V 3 bases, and 3 bases lay outside the gene matches. This CDR3 contains 12 residues. This CDR3 is CASSLTTGEAFF. The CDR3 DNA sequence: TGTGCCAGCAGTTTGACGACAGGGGAAGCTTTCTTT.

This clonotype showed up just a few times. The genes are TRBV5-1 and TRBJ2-2; 8 bases are a match to TRBD2. Germline trimming cut 5 bases from V and 4 bases from J; bases unmatched to any gene: 10. Germline V gene data show CDR1 as SGHRS and CDR2 as YFSETQ. The CDR3 loop spans 16 amino acids. CDR3 in amino acids: CASRDSSGGSTGELFF. DNA of the CDR3: TGCGCCAGCAGAGACAGCTCGGGGGGGAGCACCGGGGAGCTGTTTTTT.

This clonotype has a count of ten or more. V gene TRBV12-3 or TRBV12-4 combines with J gene TRBJ1-1, with D perhaps matching TRBD1 (5 bases). Between the trimmed V and J ends, which lost 6 bases and 5 bases, there was a span of 13 bases. This CDR3 region has 13 residues. The DNA of the CDR3 is TGTGCCAGCAGCCGCCAGGGATGGACTGAAGCTTTCTTT. Protein sequence: CASSRQGWTEAFF.

This clonotype was observed at least ten times. This chain joins TRBV20-1 and TRBJ2-7; the match to TRBD1 covers 8 bases. V lost 3 bases, J lost 2 bases, and 0 bases stayed unmatched. Germline V gene sequence: CDR1 DFQATT, CDR2 SNEGSKA (reference sequence). The CDR3 has 12 residues. CDR3 in DNA: TGCAGTGCTAGGGACAGGGCCTACGAGCAGTACTTC. This codes for CSARDRAYEQYF.

V is TRBV18 and J is TRBJ2-1, with 7 nucleotides matching TRBD2. This CDR3 region has 15 residues. In germline, CDR1 is KGHSH, CDR2 LQKENI. The junction had 7 bases not matched to a gene; V was cut back by 4 bases and J by 4 bases. CDR3 amino acids: CASSRTGTTYNEQFF. DNA of the CDR3: TGTGCCAGCTCACGGACCGGGACTACATACAATGAGCAGTTCTTC.

This clonotype was detected many times. The gene calls are TRBV7-2 and TRBJ1-5; D unresolved. CDR1 and CDR2 (germline): SGHTA, FQGNSA. V shed 4 bases and J shed 5 bases, with 9 bases lying between them. The CDR3 has 13 residues. CDR3 loop: CASSSRVDQPQHF. The CDR3 DNA reads TGTGCCAGCAGCTCCAGAGTGGATCAGCCCCAGCATTTT.

V is TRBV18 and J is TRBJ2-7; TRBD1 agrees at 7 bases. Unmatched junction bases numbered 11, after V lost 6 bases and J lost 3 bases. CDR3 length equals 15 residues. Germline assignment: CDR1 KGHSH and CDR2 LQKENI. In DNA form, the CDR3 reads TGTGCCAGCTCGGCCGGACAGGTCACCAACTACGAGCAGTACTTC. Its protein product is CASSAGQVTNYEQYF.

This clonotype was picked up many times. The V gene is TRBV4-1, the J gene TRBJ1-4; D remains ambiguous. The V gene lost 0 bases and the J gene lost 0 bases, with 8 bases spanning the gap. Germline lookup yields CDR1 MGHRA and CDR2 YSYEKL. The CDR3 is 16 amino acids. The DNA for the CDR3 is TGCGCCAGCAGCCAAGATCGAGGGACAACTAATGAAAAACTGTTTTTT. Its translation is CASSQDRGTTNEKLFF.

The chain's CDR3 is CASSVGGSTHEKLFF. The CDR3, as DNA: TGTGCCAGCAGCGTAGGCGGCAGCACGCACGAAAAACTGTTTTTT. The chain has TRBV9 and TRBJ1-4; D uncertain. The CDR3 spans 15 residues. CDR1 and CDR2 from the germline V gene are SGDLS and YYNGEE. The V end was cut by 0 bases, the J end by 8 bases, with 14 bases between.

The chain employs TRBV7-9 and TRBJ2-3, with D possibly matching TRBD1 (5 bases). The CDR3 extends over 14 amino acids. Germline V lookup: CDR1 SEHNR, CDR2 FQNEAQ (reference sequence). Trimming left V 4 bases short and J 4 bases short, with 12 bases between. The CDR3 sequence: CASSSQKTADTQYF. DNA for the CDR3: TGTGCCAGCAGCTCACAAAAGACAGCAGATACGCAGTATTTT.

This clonotype was observed a few times. The chain joins TRBV9 to TRBJ1-6; no clear D. Germline V lookup: CDR1 SGDLS, CDR2 YYNGEE. Trimming took off 4 bases at V and 10 bases at J, with 15 bases between the two ends. This CDR3 is 14 amino acids long. CDR3 sequence reads: CASSPRPVPSPLHF. The CDR3 DNA reads as TGTGCCAGCAGCCCCCGCCCTGTACCGTCACCCCTCCACTTT. The full variable domain, rest sourced from reference TRBV9 and TRBJ1-6, is DSGVTQTPKHLITATGQRVTLRCSPRSGDLSVYWYQQSLDQGLQFLIQYYNGEERAKGNILERFSAQQFPDLHSELNLSSLELGDSALYFCASSPRPVPSPLHFGNGTRLTVT.

This clonotype has ten or more counts. This chain uses TRBV29-1 with TRBJ2-5; a weak D match, TRBD2 (5 bases). CDR1 SQVTM and CDR2 ANQGSEA come from the germline V gene. This CDR3 comprises 14 residues. V was pared by 1 base and J by 0 bases, with 9 bases between. The CDR3 protein is CSVEVGGDQETQYF. The CDR3 DNA is TGCAGCGTTGAAGTTGGAGGAGACCAAGAGACCCAGTACTTC.

The CDR3 reads CASSPSGPPSGELFF. In DNA, the CDR3 is TGTGCCAGCAGCCCCTCGGGACCCCCCTCGGGGGAGCTGTTTTTT. The chain carries TRBV7-8 and TRBJ2-2; D tentatively reads TRBD1 or TRBD2 (5 bases each). Trimming took 5 bases from V and 8 from J, leaving 18 bases between them. The CDR3 runs to 15 residues. Per germline, CDR1 SGHVS and CDR2 FQNEAQ.

The V gene is TRBV6-5, the J gene TRBJ1-6; perhaps TRBD1 as D (5 bases). This CDR3 contains 12 residues. CDR1 and CDR2 (germline): MNHEY, SVGAGI. V shed 7 bases and J shed 7 bases, with 8 bases lying between them. The CDR3 protein is CASKRQNSPLHF. In DNA form, the CDR3 reads TGTGCCAGCAAGCGACAGAATTCACCCCTCCACTTT.